This TCR beta chain was documented in a study of cytomegalovirus exposure and HLA in healthy donors. Regarding the study as a whole: Reported performance of the classifier showed diagnosis of cytomegalovirus status with high specificity and sensitivity. V- and J-gene trimming of TCR beta was linked (in a later analysis) to a missense DCLRE1C variant. Through in vitro validation, three CMV-associated chains were shown to be specific for CMV antigens.

Both 60 Vbeta primers and 13 Jbeta primers went into the PCR. The repertoire was sequenced with immunoSEQ multiplex PCR; TCRdb's copy has only in-frame clones and lacks some. The table has about 170,000 clones, around 81% seen once. About this clone itself: Its antigen is undetermined.

Germline assignment: CDR1 SGHRS and CDR2 YFSETQ. The CDR3 sequence is 17 residues long. V was pared by 4 bases and J by 2 bases, with 7 bases of the junction left unmatched. The sequence was obtained from a woman aged 30 to 39 in good health and CMV-seropositive. V usage is TRBV5-1 and J usage is TRBJ2-1, with 12 positions matching TRBD2. Sequenced: PBMCs. CDR3 in amino acids: CASSPGRTSGTYNEQFF. The CDR3 DNA follows: TGCGCCAGCAGCCCCGGCCGGACTAGCGGGACCTACAATGAGCAGTTCTTC.